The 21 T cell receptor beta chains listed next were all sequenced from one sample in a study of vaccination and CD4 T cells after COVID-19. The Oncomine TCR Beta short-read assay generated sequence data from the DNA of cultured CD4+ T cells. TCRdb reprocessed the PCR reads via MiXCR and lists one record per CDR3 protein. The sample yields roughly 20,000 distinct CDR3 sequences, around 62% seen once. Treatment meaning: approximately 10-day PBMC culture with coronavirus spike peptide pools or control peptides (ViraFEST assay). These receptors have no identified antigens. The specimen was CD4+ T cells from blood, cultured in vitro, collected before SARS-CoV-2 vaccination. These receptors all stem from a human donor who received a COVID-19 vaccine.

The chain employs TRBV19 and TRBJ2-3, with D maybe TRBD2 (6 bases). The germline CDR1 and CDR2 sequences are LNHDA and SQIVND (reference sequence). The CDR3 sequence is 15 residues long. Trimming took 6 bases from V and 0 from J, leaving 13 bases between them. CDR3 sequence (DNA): TGTGCCAGTAGCCCGGGGGTAGGGAGCACAGATACGCAGTATTTT. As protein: CASSPGVGSTDTQYF.

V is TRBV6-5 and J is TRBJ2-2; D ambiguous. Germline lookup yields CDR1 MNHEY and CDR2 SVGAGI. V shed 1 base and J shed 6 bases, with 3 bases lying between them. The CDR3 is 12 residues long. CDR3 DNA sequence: TGTGCCAGCAGTTACTGGGCCGGGGAGCTGTTTTTT. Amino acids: CASSYWAGELFF.

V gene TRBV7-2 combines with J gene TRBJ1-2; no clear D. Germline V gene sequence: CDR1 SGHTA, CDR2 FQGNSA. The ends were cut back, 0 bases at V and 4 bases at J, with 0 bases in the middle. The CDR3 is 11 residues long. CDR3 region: CASSLAYGYTF. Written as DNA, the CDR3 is TGTGCCAGCAGCTTAGCCTATGGCTACACCTTC.

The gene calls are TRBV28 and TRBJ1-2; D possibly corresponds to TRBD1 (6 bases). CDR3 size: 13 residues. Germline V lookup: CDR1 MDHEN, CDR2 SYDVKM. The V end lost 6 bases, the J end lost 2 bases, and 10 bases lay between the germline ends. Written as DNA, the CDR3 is TGTGCCAGCAGATCCGACAGGAACTATGGCTACACCTTC. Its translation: CASRSDRNYGYTF.

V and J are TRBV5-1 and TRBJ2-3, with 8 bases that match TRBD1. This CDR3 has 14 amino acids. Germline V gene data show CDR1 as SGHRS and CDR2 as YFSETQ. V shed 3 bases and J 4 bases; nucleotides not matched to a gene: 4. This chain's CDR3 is CASSSGQGADTQYF. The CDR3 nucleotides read TGCGCCAGCAGCTCAGGACAGGGCGCAGATACGCAGTATTTT.

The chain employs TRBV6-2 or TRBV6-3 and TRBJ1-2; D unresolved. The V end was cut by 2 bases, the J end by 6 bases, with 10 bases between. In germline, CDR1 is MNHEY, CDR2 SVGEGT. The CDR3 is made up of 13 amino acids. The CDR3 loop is CASSYREIHGYTF. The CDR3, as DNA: TGTGCCAGCAGTTACAGGGAGATACATGGCTACACCTTC.

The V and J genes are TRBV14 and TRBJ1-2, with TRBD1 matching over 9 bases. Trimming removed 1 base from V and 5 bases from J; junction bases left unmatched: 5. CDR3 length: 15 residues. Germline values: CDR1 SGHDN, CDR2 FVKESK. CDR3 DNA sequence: TGTGCCAGCAGCCAAGCCGGGACAGGGCTTTATGGCTACACCTTC. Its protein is CASSQAGTGLYGYTF.

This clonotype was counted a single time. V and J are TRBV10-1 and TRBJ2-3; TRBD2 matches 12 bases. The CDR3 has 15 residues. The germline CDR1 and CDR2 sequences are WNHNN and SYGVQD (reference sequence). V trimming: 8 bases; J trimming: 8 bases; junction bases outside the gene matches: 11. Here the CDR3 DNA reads TGCGCCAGCTCGACTAGCGGGGGTGACCCCGGTACGCAGTATTTT. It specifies CASSTSGGDPGTQYF.

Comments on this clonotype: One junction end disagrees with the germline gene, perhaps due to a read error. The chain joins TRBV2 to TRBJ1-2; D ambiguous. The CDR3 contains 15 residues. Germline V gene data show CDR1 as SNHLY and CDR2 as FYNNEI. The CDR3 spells CASSEKGRTIYGYIF. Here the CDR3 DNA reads TGTGCCAGCAGTGAAAAAGGTCGGACGATATATGGCTACATCTTC.

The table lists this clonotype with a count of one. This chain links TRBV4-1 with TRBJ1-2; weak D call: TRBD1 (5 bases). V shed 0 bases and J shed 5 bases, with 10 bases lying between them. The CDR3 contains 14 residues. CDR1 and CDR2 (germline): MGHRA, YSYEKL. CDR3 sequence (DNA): TGCGCCAGCAGCCAAGATATGACAGAGTATGGCTACACCTTC. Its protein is CASSQDMTEYGYTF.

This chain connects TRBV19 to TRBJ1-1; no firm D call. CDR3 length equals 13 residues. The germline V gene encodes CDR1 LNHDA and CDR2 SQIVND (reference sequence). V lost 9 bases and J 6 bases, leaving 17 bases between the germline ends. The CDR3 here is CASHVGSAAEAFF. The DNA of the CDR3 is TGTGCCAGCCACGTGGGCTCGGCGGCTGAAGCTTTCTTT.

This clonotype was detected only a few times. The CDR3: CASSLDGGRGDTQYF. For the CDR3, the DNA is TGTGCCAGCAGCTTAGACGGGGGGCGAGGAGATACGCAGTATTTT. The chain couples TRBV7-2 to TRBJ2-3; tentatively, D is TRBD2 (7 bases). The length of the CDR3 is 15 residues. V gave up 1 base and J gave up 5 bases, with 13 bases separating them. From germline, CDR1 is SGHTA and CDR2 FQGNSA.

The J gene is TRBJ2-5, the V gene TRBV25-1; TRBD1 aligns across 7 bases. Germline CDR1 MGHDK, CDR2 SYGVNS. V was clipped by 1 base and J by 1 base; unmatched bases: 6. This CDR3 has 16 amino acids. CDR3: CASSESGRGTQETQYF. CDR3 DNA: TGTGCCAGCAGTGAATCCGGCAGGGGGACCCAAGAGACCCAGTACTTC.

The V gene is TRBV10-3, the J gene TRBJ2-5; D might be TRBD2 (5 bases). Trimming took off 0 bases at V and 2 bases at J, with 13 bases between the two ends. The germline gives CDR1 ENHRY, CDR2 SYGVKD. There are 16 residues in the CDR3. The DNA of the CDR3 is TGTGCCATCAGTGAGTCGCAAGGGCCGGGGCAAGAGACCCAGTACTTC. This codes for CAISESQGPGQETQYF.

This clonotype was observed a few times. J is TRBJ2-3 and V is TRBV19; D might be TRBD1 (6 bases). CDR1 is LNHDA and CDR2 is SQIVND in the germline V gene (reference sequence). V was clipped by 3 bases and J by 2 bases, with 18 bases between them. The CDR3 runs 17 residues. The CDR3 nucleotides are TGTGCCAGTAGTATGACCCCCCCGGGACAAATCACAGATACGCAGTATTTT. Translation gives CASSMTPPGQITDTQYF. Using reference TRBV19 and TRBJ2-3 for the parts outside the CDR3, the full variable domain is DGGITQSPKYLFRKEGQNVTLSCEQNLNHDAMYWYRQDPGQGLRLIYYSQIVNDFQKGDIAEGYSVSREKKESFPLTVTSAQKNPTAFYLCASSMTPPGQITDTQYFGPGTRLTVL.

CDR3: CSAREQGGTGELFF. CDR3 nucleotides: TGCAGTGCTAGAGAACAGGGAGGGACCGGGGAGCTGTTTTTT. V gene TRBV20-1 combines with J gene TRBJ2-2, with a possible D match to TRBD2 (7 bases). Trimming cost V 0 bases and J 5 bases, with 10 bases left between them. Germline CDR1 and CDR2: DFQATT and SNEGSKA (reference sequence). This CDR3 comprises 14 residues.

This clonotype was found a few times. Here the CDR3 reads CSARFRTSGGTDTQYF. DNA for the CDR3: TGCAGTGCTAGATTTCGAACTAGCGGGGGCACAGATACGCAGTATTTT. The chain combines TRBV20-1 with TRBJ2-3, with 10 bases matching TRBD2. The V segment lost 2 bases and the J segment 1 base; nucleotides outside the gene matches: 6. Per germline, CDR1 DFQATT and CDR2 SNEGSKA (reference sequence). This CDR3 has 16 amino acids.

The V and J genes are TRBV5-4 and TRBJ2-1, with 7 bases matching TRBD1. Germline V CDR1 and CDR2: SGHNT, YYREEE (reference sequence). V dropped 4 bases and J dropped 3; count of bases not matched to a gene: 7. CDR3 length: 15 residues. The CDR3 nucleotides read TGTGCCAGCAGCCGAACAGGGGCGGGCTACAATGAGCAGTTCTTC. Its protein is CASSRTGAGYNEQFF.

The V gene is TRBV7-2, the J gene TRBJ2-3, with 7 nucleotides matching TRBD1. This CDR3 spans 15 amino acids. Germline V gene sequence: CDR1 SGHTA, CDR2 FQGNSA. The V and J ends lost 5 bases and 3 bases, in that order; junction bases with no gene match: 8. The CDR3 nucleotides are TGTGCCAGCAGCCAGACAGGGAAGGAGACAGATACGCAGTATTTT. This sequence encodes CASSQTGKETDTQYF.

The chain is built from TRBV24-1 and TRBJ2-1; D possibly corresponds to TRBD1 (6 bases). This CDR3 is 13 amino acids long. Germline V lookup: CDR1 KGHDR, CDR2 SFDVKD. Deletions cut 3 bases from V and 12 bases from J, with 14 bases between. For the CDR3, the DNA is TGTGCCACCAGTGATACCCAGGGGCGAGGGCAGTTCTTC. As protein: CATSDTQGRGQFF.

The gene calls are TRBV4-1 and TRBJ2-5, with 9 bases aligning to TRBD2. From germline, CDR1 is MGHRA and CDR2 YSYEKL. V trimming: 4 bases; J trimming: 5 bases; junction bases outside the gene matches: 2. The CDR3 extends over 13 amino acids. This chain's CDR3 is CASSRLAGETQYF. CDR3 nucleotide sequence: TGCGCCAGCAGCCGGCTAGCGGGGGAGACCCAGTACTTC.